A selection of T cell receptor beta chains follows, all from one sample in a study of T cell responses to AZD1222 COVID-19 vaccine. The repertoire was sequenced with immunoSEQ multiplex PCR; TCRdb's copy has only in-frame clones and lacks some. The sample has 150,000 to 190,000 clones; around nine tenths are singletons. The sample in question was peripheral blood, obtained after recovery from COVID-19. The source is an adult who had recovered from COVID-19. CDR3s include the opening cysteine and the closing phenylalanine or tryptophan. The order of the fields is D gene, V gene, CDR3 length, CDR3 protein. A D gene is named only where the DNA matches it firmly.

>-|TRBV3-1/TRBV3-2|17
CASSLGRGTTSTDTQYF
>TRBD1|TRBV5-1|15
CASSAGDRVNTEAFF
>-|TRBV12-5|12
CASGLVPETLHF
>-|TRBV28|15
CASSFLAATNEKLFF
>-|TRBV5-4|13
CASTSLGTGGYTF
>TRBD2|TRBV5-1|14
CASSYSGGYNEQFF
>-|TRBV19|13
CASSIHGNEKLFF
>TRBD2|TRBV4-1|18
CASSQDPSGGGWTDEQFF
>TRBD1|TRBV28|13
CASSSGQGRQQFF
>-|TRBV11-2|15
CASSLEAGTNYGYTF
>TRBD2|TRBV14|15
CASSRTSGSAYEQYF
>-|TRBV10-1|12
CASSGDLYEQYF
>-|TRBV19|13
CASTGDIFYGYTF
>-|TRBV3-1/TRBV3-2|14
CASSQPGQHTEQYF
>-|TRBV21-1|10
CAPLGYGQYF
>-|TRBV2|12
CASRGEPDTQYF
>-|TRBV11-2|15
CASSTLWGPNYGYTF
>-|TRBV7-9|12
CASGRASYEQYF
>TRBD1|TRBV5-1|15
CASSPRTGGFGEQYF
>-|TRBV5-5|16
CASSSPGAGRFNEQYF